This TCR beta chain was sequenced during a study of CD8 T cells in Susac syndrome. The multiple sclerosis control group comprised treatment-naive patients with stable or active relapsing-remitting disease. With random hexamers, about 0.45 to 1 ug RNA was reverse transcribed. The TCR beta CDR3 was amplified by immunoSEQ multiplex PCR across 54 Vbeta, 13 Jbeta. TCRdb re-derived calls from the immunoSEQ multiplex PCR reads in MiXCR, one entry per CDR3 protein. The sample lists about 250,000 distinct CDR3 sequences; just over 90% were seen once. V lost 6 bases and J 1 base, leaving 5 bases between the germline ends. From germline, CDR1 is DFQATT and CDR2 SNEGSKA (reference sequence). There are 11 residues in the CDR3.

The origin of this receptor is a human donor with multiple sclerosis. The chain employs TRBV20-1 and TRBJ2-3; D gene unclear. Sequenced sample: CD4+ T cells from PBMCs. The CDR3 DNA sequence: TGCAGTGCACCGGGCACAGATACGCAGTATTTT. Translated, it gives CSAPGTDTQYF.